One sample yielded the 21 T cell receptor beta chains listed below, sequenced in a study of CD8+ T cells in alopecia areata. Reverse transcribed after extraction, RNA yielded cDNA as the sequencing template. TCRdb keeps only in-frame clones here, not all; method: immunoSEQ multiplex PCR. This repertoire shows some 110,000 clones, roughly 63% found once; its top ten account for more than 25%. This sample's treatment: oral pan-JAK inhibitor, 5-10 mg twice daily. The source material was CD8+ T cells sorted from blood, sampled at week 4, from a patient treated with tofacitinib. These receptors all stem from a human donor with alopecia areata.

A few counts support this clone. The chain couples TRBV29-1 to TRBJ2-7; a weak D match, TRBD2 (6 bases). The CDR3 covers 13 residues. The germline CDR1 and CDR2 sequences are SQVTM and ANQGSEA. V lost 5 bases and J lost 0, with 11 bases in between. The CDR3 sequence: CSVRGTSSYEQYF. As DNA, the CDR3 is TGCAGCGTTCGGGGGACGAGCTCCTACGAGCAGTACTTC.

This clone was found once. V is TRBV11-2 and J is TRBJ1-1, with unresolved D. Germline lookup yields CDR1 SGHAT and CDR2 FQNNGV. This CDR3 has 15 residues. V was pared by 6 bases and J by 1 base, with 15 bases between. For the CDR3, the DNA is TGTGCCAGCAGGCCTCCACGGATCGGGAACACTGAAGCTTTCTTT. Protein: CASRPPRIGNTEAFF.

This chain uses TRBV5-1 with TRBJ2-7, with TRBD2 matching over 13 bases. V dropped 2 bases and J dropped 5; count of bases not matched to a gene: 4. Germline CDR1 SGHRS, CDR2 YFSETQ. CDR3 length equals 15 residues. The DNA for the CDR3 is TGCGCCAGCAGCTTCACTAGCGGGGGGGCCCACGAGCAGTACTTC. The encoded protein is CASSFTSGGAHEQYF. The whole variable domain, remainder taken from reference TRBV5-1 and TRBJ2-7, is KAGVTQTPRYLIKTRGQQVTLSCSPISGHRSVSWYQQTPGQGLQFLFEYFSETQRNKGNFPGRFSGRQFSNSRSEMNVSTLELGDSALYLCASSFTSGGAHEQYFGPGTRLTVT.

The V call is TRBV30, the J call TRBJ2-2; D call uncertain. CDR1 is GTSNPN, CDR2 SVGIG, per germline (reference sequence). The CDR3 loop spans 13 amino acids. V lost 0 bases to trimming and J lost 4 bases, with 6 bases between them. CDR3 sequence reads: CAWSVLPTGELFF. CDR3 sequence (DNA): TGTGCCTGGAGTGTACTTCCCACCGGGGAGCTGTTTTTT. Combining the CDR3 with reference TRBV30 and TRBJ2-2 gives the whole variable domain SQTIHQWPATLVQPVGSPLSLECTVEGTSNPNLYWYRQAAGRGLQLLFYSVGIGQISSEVPQNLSASRPQDRQFILSSKKLLLSDSGFYLCAWSVLPTGELFFGEGSRLTVL.

The chain is built from TRBV7-9 and TRBJ2-7, with D perhaps TRBD1 (5 bases). V was clipped by 5 bases and J by 1 base, with 12 bases between them. The CDR3 loop spans 14 amino acids. Looked up from germline, CDR1 is SEHNR and CDR2 is FQNEAQ (reference sequence). This chain's CDR3 is CASSRADISYEQYF. In DNA, the CDR3 is TGTGCCAGCAGCAGGGCGGACATTTCCTACGAGCAGTACTTC.

This clone was seen once. This chain connects TRBV7-9 to TRBJ1-2, with D unresolved. Germline V gene lookup returns CDR1 SEHNR and CDR2 FQNEAQ (reference sequence). V lost 4 bases and J lost 6, with 6 bases in between. The CDR3 is 11 amino acids. CDR3 sequence (DNA): TGTGCCAGCAGCTACAGCGATGGCTACACCTTC. Its translation is CASSYSDGYTF.

Only one count was recorded for this clone. V is TRBV30 and J is TRBJ2-1; perhaps D is TRBD1 or TRBD2 (5 bases each). The CDR3 runs 11 residues. The V and J ends lost 8 bases and 4 bases respectively, with 9 bases between them. Germline lookup yields CDR1 GTSNPN and CDR2 SVGIG (reference sequence). The CDR3 region has the DNA TGTGCCACGAGGGGTTACAATGAGCAGTTCTTC. This translates into CATRGYNEQFF.

This clone was seen more than once but under ten times. V is TRBV14 and J is TRBJ2-7; 7 bases are shared with TRBD1. Germline V gene data show CDR1 as SGHDN and CDR2 as FVKESK. V was pared by 3 bases and J by 7 bases, with 9 bases of the junction left unmatched. The CDR3 contains 14 residues. CDR3 nucleotide sequence: TGTGCCAGCAGCCAGGCGGACAGGCTGAGGGAGCAGTACTTC. It codes for CASSQADRLREQYF.

This chain connects TRBV25-1 to TRBJ2-3, with D unclear. Germline CDR1 MGHDK, CDR2 SYGVNS. CDR3 length: 14 residues. V lost 6 bases, J lost 2 bases, and 12 bases lay in between. As DNA, the CDR3 is TGTGCCAGCAGCCCTTCCGTGTTCACAGATACGCAGTATTTT. Protein sequence: CASSPSVFTDTQYF.

This chain links TRBV20-1 with TRBJ2-5; D call uncertain. Germline V gives CDR1 DFQATT, CDR2 SNEGSKA (reference sequence). This CDR3 region has 11 residues. Trimming cost V 0 bases and J 5 bases, with 4 bases left between them. CDR3: CSARDLETQYF. CDR3 nucleotides: TGCAGTGCTAGAGATTTGGAGACCCAGTACTTC.

The chain is built from TRBV4-3 and TRBJ2-1; 11 bases are a match to TRBD2. CDR3 size: 16 residues. Germline V gene sequence: CDR1 LGHNA, CDR2 YSLEER. V trimming: 0 bases; J trimming: 10 bases; junction bases outside the gene matches: 8. This chain's CDR3 is CASSQDSSGGAWEQFF. The CDR3, as DNA: TGCGCCAGCAGCCAAGATAGTAGCGGGGGGGCCTGGGAGCAGTTCTTC.

J is TRBJ2-7 and V is TRBV20-1; unclear D gene. The CDR3 runs 11 residues. CDR1 and CDR2 from the germline V gene are DFQATT and SNEGSKA (reference sequence). V was shortened by 3 bases and J by 2 bases, with 5 bases between the two germline ends. The CDR3 loop is CSARLPYEQYF. CDR3 bases: TGCAGTGCTAGGCTTCCCTACGAGCAGTACTTC.

Here the CDR3 DNA reads TGCAGCGTATGGGACAGCCCTTTTGGCTACACCTTC. This encodes CSVWDSPFGYTF. The V and J genes are TRBV29-1 and TRBJ1-2, with TRBD1 matching 7 bases. The trim removed 6 bases at V and 7 bases at J, leaving 8 bases unmatched. Germline assignment: CDR1 SQVTM and CDR2 ANQGSEA. The CDR3 runs 12 residues.

V is TRBV11-2 and J is TRBJ2-5; 7 positions agree with TRBD1. This CDR3 has 14 amino acids. Unmatched junction bases numbered 6, after V lost 7 bases and J lost 1 base. The germline gives CDR1 SGHAT, CDR2 FQNNGV. The CDR3 DNA reads as TGTGCCAGCAACCTCCGGGACAGCCAAGAGACCCAGTACTTC. It specifies CASNLRDSQETQYF.

This clone was picked up a small number of times. The rearrangement uses TRBV29-1 and TRBJ2-7; D unclear. The CDR3 consists of 12 residues. V lost 7 bases, J lost 7 bases, and 17 bases lay in between. CDR1 and CDR2 from the germline V gene are SQVTM and ANQGSEA. The CDR3 spells CSAVVNSMEQYF. The CDR3 region has the DNA TGCAGCGCCGTGGTTAATTCTATGGAGCAGTACTTC.

This clone has just a few counts. The genes are TRBV4-1 and TRBJ2-3; 11 nucleotides line up with TRBD2. The CDR3 is made up of 15 amino acids. J gave up 4 bases and V 3 bases, and 3 bases lay outside the gene matches. Germline lookup yields CDR1 MGHRA and CDR2 YSYEKL. As DNA, the CDR3 is TGCGCCAGCAGCCACACTAGCGGGGGCCCAGATACGCAGTATTTT. The encoded protein is CASSHTSGGPDTQYF.

This clone appeared a few times. V usage is TRBV15 and J usage is TRBJ1-2; D gene ambiguous. The CDR3 extends over 12 amino acids. Germline lookup yields CDR1 LNHNV and CDR2 YYDKDF (reference sequence). Between the trimmed V and J ends, which lost 0 bases and 8 bases, there was a span of 7 bases. The CDR3: CATSREGYGYTF. The CDR3 nucleotides are TGTGCCACCAGCAGAGAGGGATACGGCTACACCTTC. Full variable domain (remainder filled in from reference TRBV15 and TRBJ1-2): DAMVIQNPRYQVTQFGKPVTLSCSQTLNHNVMYWYQQKSSQAPKLLFHYYDKDFNNEADTPDNFQSRRPNTSFCFLDIRSPGLGDTAMYLCATSREGYGYTFGSGTRLTVV.

J is TRBJ2-1 and V is TRBV7-9; D perhaps matches TRBD1 (5 bases). There are 13 residues in the CDR3. Germline CDR1 reads SEHNR; CDR2 reads FQNEAQ (reference sequence). V dropped 11 bases and J dropped 0 bases, with 11 bases sitting between them. The CDR3 here is CAGAASSYNEQFF. CDR3 nucleotides: TGTGCCGGGGCGGCTAGCTCCTACAATGAGCAGTTCTTC.

V usage is TRBV6-5 and J usage is TRBJ2-3; D not resolved. The CDR3 is 14 amino acids. V was pared by 5 bases and J by 5 bases, with 14 bases between. Germline CDR1 is MNHEY and CDR2 is SVGAGI. CDR3 DNA: TGTGCCAGCAGTCCTCAGCAAGCATTAGATACGCAGTATTTT. Its translation is CASSPQQALDTQYF.

There are a few counts of this clone. CDR3 residues: CASRPQGADSPLHF. The DNA for the CDR3 is TGTGCCAGCAGACCTCAGGGGGCGGATTCACCCCTCCACTTT. The chain has TRBV7-9 and TRBJ1-6; 8 bases align to TRBD1. There are 14 residues in the CDR3. Germline V gene data show CDR1 as SEHNR and CDR2 as FQNEAQ (reference sequence). J lost 8 bases, V lost 6 bases, and 6 bases had no gene match.

The V gene is TRBV25-1, the J gene TRBJ2-5, with a weak D call TRBD1 (6 bases). V lost 5 bases to trimming and J lost 9 bases, with 10 bases between them. The CDR3 contains 11 residues. Germline CDR1 reads MGHDK; CDR2 reads SYGVNS. CDR3 sequence reads: CASSSEGAQYF. In nucleotides, the CDR3 is TGTGCCAGCAGTTCCGAGGGGGCCCAGTACTTC.